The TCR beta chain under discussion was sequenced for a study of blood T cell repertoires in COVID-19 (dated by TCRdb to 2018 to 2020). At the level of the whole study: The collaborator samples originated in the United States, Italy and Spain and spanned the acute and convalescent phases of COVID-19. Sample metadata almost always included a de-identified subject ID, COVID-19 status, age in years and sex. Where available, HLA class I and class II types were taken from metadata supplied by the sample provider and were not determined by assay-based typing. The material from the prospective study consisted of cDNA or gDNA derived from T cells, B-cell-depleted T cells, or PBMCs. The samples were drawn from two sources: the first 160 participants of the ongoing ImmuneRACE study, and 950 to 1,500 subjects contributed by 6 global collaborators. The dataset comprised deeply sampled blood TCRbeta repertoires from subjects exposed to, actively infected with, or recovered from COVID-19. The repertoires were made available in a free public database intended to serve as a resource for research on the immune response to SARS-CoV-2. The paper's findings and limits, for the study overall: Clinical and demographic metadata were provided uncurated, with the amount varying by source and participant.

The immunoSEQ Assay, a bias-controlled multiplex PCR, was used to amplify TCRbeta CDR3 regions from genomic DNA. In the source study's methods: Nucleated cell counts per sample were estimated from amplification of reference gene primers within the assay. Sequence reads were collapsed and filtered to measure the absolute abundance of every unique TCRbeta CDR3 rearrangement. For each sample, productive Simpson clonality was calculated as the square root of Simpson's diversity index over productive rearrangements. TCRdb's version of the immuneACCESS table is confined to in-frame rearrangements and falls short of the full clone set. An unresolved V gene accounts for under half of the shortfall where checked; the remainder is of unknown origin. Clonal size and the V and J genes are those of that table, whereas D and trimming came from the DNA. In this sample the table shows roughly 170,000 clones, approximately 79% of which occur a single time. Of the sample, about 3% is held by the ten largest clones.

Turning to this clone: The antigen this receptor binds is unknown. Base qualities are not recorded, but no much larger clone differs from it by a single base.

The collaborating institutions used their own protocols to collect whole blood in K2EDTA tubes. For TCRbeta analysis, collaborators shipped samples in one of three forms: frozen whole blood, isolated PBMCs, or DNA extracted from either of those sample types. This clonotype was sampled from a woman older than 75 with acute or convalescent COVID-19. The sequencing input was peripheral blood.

The CDR3 is CASSSGTSGGGQFF. The DNA is as follows: TGCGCCAGCAGCTCAGGGACTAGCGGGGGAGGGCAGTTCTTC. Here the chain combines TRBV5-1 and TRBJ2-1; the central 14 bases match TRBD2. V ends up 3 bases short and J 12 bases short, with an unmatched junction base count of 5. CDR1 SGHRS and CDR2 YFSETQ were looked up in the germline V gene. Spanning cysteine to phenylalanine, the CDR3 consists of 14 amino acids. Only the CDR3 region is kept as DNA, spanning 42 bases read in frame from base 1.